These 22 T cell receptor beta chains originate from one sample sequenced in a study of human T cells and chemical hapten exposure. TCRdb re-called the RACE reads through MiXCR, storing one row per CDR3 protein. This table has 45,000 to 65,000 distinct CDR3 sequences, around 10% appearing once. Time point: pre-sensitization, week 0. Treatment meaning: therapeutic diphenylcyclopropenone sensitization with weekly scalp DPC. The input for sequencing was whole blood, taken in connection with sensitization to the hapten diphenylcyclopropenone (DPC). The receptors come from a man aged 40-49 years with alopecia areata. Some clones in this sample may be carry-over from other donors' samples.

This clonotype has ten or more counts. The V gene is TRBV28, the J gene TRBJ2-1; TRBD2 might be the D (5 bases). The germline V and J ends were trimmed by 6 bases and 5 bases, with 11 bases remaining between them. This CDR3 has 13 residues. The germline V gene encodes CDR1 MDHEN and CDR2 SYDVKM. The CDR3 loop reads CASRGGGNNEQFF. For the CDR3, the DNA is TGTGCCAGCAGGGGTGGAGGCAACAATGAGCAGTTCTTC.

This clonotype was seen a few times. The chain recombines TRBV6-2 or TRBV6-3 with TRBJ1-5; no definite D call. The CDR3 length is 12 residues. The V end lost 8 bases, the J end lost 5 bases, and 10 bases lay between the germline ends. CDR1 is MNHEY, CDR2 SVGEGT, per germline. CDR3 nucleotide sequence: TGTGCCAGCTGTTTGGGCGATCAGCCCCAGCATTTT. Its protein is CASCLGDQPQHF.

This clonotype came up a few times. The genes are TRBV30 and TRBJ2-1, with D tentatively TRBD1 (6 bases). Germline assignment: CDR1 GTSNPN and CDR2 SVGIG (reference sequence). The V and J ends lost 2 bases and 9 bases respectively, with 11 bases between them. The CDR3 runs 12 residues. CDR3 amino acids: CAWSNRVGEQFF. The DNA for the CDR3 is TGTGCCTGGAGTAACAGGGTCGGTGAGCAGTTCTTC.

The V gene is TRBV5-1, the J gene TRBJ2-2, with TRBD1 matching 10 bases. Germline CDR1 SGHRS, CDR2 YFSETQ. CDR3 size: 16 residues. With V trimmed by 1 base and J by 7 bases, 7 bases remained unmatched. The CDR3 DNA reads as TGCGCCAGCAGCTTGCCAGACAGGGGGCAAGGCGGGGAGCTGTTTTTT. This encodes CASSLPDRGQGGELFF.

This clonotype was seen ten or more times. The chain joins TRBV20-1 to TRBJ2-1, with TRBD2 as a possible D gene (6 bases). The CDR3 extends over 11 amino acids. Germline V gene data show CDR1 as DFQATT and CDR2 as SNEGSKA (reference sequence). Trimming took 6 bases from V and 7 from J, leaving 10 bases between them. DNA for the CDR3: TGCAGTGCAGGGACTCCAAATGAGCAGTTCTTC. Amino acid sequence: CSAGTPNEQFF.

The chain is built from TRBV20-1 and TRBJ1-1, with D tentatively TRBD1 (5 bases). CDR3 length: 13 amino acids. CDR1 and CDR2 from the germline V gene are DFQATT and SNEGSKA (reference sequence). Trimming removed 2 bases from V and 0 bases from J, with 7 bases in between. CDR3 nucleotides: TGCAGTGCTAGACAGGGACTGAACACTGAAGCTTTCTTT. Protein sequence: CSARQGLNTEAFF.

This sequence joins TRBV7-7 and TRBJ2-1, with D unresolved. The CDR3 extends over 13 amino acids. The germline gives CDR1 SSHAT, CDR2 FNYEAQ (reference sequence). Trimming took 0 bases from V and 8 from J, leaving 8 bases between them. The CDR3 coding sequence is TGTGCCAGCAGCTTAGCTTTAGACTATGAGCAGTTCTTC. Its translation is CASSLALDYEQFF.

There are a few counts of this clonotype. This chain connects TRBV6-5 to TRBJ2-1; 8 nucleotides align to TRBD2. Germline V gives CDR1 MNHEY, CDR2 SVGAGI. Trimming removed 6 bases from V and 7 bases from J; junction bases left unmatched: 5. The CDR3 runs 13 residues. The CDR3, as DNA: TGTGCCAGCAGGAAGGCGGGGGGTAATGAGCAGTTCTTC. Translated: CASRKAGGNEQFF.

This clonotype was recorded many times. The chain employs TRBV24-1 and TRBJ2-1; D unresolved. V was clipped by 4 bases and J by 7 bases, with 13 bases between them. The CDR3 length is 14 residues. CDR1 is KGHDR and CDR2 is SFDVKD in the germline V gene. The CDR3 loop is CATSDARPRNEQFF. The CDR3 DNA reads TGTGCCACCAGTGACGCCCGCCCTAGGAATGAGCAGTTCTTC.

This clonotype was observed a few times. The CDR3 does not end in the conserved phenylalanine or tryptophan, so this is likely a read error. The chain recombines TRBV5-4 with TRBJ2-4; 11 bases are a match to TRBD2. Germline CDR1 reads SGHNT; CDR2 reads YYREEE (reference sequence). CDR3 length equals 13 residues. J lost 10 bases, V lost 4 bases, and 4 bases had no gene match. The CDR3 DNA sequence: TGTGCCAGCAGCACTCTAGCGGGGGGTATTCAGTACGTC. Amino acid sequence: CASSTLAGGIQYV.

Here the CDR3 DNA reads TGTGCCAGCAGTCAGGGAGCACTTGAAGCTTTCTTT. Translating gives CASSQGALEAFF. This rearrangement joins TRBV6-1 to TRBJ1-1; D is possibly TRBD1 (5 bases). Trimming removed 5 bases at V and 7 bases at J, with 11 bases between. CDR3 size: 12 residues. Germline CDR1 is MNHNS and CDR2 is SASEGT.

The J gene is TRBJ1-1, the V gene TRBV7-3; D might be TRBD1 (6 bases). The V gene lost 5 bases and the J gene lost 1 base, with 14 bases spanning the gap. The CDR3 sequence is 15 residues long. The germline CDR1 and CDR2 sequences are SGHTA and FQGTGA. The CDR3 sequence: CASSPTRTENTEAFF. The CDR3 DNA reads TGTGCCAGCAGCCCTACGAGGACAGAGAACACTGAAGCTTTCTTT.

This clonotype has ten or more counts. CDR3 loop: CASSKGGVTEAFF. The CDR3, as DNA: TGTGCCAGCAGCAAAGGAGGGGTTACTGAAGCTTTCTTT. The chain is built from TRBV21-1 and TRBJ1-1; no DNA check was done on the table's D call, TRBD1. TRBV21-1 is listed as a pseudogene. There are 13 residues in the CDR3.

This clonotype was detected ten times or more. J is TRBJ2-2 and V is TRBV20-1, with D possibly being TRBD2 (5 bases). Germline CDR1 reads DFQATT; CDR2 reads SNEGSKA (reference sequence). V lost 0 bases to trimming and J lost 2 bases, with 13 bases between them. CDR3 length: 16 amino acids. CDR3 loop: CSARDILAGNTGELFF. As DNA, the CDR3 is TGCAGTGCTAGAGATATCCTAGCAGGAAACACCGGGGAGCTGTTTTTT.

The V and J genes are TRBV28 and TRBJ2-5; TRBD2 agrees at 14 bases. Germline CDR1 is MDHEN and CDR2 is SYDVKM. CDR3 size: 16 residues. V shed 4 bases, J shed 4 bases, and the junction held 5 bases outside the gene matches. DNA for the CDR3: TGTGCCAGCAGTTCCTTCGGGACTAGCGGGAGAGAGACCCAGTACTTC. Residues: CASSSFGTSGRETQYF.

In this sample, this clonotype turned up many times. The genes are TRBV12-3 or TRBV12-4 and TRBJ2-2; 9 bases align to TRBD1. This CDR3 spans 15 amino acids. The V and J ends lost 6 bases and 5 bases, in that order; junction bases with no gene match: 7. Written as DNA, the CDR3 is TGTGCCAGCAGCCGTACAGGGGGCGCGACCGGGGAGCTGTTTTTT. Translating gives CASSRTGGATGELFF.

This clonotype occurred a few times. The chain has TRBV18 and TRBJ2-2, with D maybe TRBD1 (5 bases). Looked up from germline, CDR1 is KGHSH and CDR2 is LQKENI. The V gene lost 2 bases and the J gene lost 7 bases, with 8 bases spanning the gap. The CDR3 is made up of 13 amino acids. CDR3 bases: TGTGCCAGCTCACCAAAAGACAGCGGGGAGCTGTTTTTT. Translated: CASSPKDSGELFF.

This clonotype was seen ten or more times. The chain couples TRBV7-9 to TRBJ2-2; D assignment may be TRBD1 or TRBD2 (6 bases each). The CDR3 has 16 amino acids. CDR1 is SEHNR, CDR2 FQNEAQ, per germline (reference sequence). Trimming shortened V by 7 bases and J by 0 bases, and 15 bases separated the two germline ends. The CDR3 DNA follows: TGTGCCAGCACGGGGAGGACAGCTGCGAACACCGGGGAGCTGTTTTTT. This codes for CASTGRTAANTGELFF.

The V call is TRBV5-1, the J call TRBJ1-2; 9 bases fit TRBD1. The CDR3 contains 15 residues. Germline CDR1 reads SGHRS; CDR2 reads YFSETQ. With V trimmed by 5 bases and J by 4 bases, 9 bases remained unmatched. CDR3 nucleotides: TGCGCCAGCAGACCTCGTACAGGGGGCGGCTATGGCTACACCTTC. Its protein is CASRPRTGGGYGYTF.

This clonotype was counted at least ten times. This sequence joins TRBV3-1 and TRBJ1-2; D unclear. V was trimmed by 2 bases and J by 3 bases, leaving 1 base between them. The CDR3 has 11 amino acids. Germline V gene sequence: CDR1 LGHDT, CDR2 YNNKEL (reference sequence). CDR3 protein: CASSQHYGYTF. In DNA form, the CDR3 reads TGTGCCAGCAGCCAACACTATGGCTACACCTTC.

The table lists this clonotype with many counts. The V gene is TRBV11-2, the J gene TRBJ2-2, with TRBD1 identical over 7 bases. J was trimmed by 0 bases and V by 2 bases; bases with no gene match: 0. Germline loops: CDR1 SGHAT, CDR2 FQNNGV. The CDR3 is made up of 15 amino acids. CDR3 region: CASSLQGANTGELFF. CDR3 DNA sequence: TGTGCCAGCAGCTTACAGGGGGCGAACACCGGGGAGCTGTTTTTT.

The CDR3 region is CASSPLSIIYGYTF. CDR3 in DNA: TGTGCCAGCAGCCCCCTCAGTATCATCTATGGCTACACCTTC. The chain combines TRBV12-3 or TRBV12-4 with TRBJ1-2, with D hard to call. The V and J ends lost 6 bases and 4 bases respectively, with 15 bases between them. CDR3 length equals 14 residues.